This TCR beta chain comes out of a study of vaccination and CD4 T cells after COVID-19. The Oncomine TCR Beta short-read assay sequenced DNA from cultured CD4+ T cells. TCRdb redid the calling of the PCR reads with MiXCR, one entry per CDR3 protein. The sample has over 12,000 distinct CDR3 sequences, about 60% seen once; the top ten hold just under 20%. The sample's treatment: roughly 10-day PBMC culture with coronavirus spike peptide pools or control peptides (ViraFEST assay). ViraFEST stimulated the growth of antigen-specific T cells using peptide pools and subsequently profiled their TCRs by sequencing. For this clonotype: What it recognizes is unknown.

Germline loops: CDR1 SNHLY, CDR2 FYNNEI. The CDR3 has 13 amino acids. V dropped 7 bases and J dropped 5; count of bases not matched to a gene: 6. This TCR derives from a human donor who had recovered from COVID-19. The V gene is TRBV2, the J gene TRBJ2-5; 8 bases are a match to TRBD2. Sequencing input: CD4+ T cells from blood, cultured in vitro. The CDR3 loop reads CASKRGPPETQYF. In DNA form, the CDR3 reads TGTGCCAGCAAGCGGGGGCCCCCGGAGACCCAGTACTTC.